The 8 T cell receptor beta chains below all came from one sample that was sequenced in a study of blood T cell repertoires in COVID-19. Clones were read by immunoSEQ multiplex PCR, and TCRdb kept only the in-frame ones, dropping some. Here the sample spans about 160,000 clones, roughly nine tenths being singletons. What was sequenced was peripheral blood. The receptors here all came from a woman in her 70s with acute or convalescent COVID-19.

The chain carries TRBV6-5 and TRBJ2-1; weak D call: TRBD2 (6 bases). The germline V and J ends were trimmed by 7 bases and 3 bases, with 13 bases remaining between them. The CDR3 is 14 amino acids. Germline lookup yields CDR1 MNHEY and CDR2 SVGAGI. CDR3: CASTPIGGYNEQFF. In nucleotides, the CDR3 is TGTGCCAGCACCCCGATCGGGGGCTACAATGAGCAGTTCTTC.

This sequence joins TRBV4-3 and TRBJ1-1, with 8 bases matching TRBD1. The germline gives CDR1 LGHNA, CDR2 YSLEER. Unmatched junction bases numbered 7, after V lost 4 bases and J lost 0 bases. The CDR3 consists of 16 residues. The CDR3 sequence: CASSLGTGAMNTEAFF. CDR3 DNA: TGCGCCAGCAGCCTAGGGACAGGCGCTATGAACACTGAAGCTTTCTTT.

The DNA for the CDR3 is TGTGCCAGCTCACCGGGACAGAGGAACGAGCAGTACTTC. This encodes CASSPGQRNEQYF. This sequence joins TRBV18 and TRBJ2-7; 7 bases match TRBD1. Germline V lookup: CDR1 KGHSH, CDR2 LQKENI. This CDR3 has 13 amino acids. Trimming at V came to 3 bases and at J to 5 bases, leaving 4 bases not matched to a gene. The full variable domain, with the rest looked up from reference TRBV18 and TRBJ2-7, is NAGVMQNPRHLVRRRGQEARLRCSPMKGHSHVYWYRQLPEEGLKFMVYLQKENIIDESGMPKERFSAEFPKEGPSILRIQQVVRGDSAAYFCASSPGQRNEQYFGPGTRLTVT.

The V call is TRBV7-2, the J call TRBJ1-2; 7 bases map to TRBD1. CDR1 and CDR2 from the germline V gene are SGHTA and FQGNSA. J gave up 1 base and V 3 bases, and 8 bases lay outside the gene matches. The CDR3 totals 16 residues. The CDR3: CASSFRSGGNNYGYTF. The CDR3 bases are TGTGCCAGCAGCTTTCGTTCAGGGGGTAATAACTATGGCTACACCTTC. The full variable domain, in which reference TRBV7-2 and TRBJ1-2 provide the parts outside the CDR3, is GAGVSQSPSNKVTEKGKDVELRCDPISGHTALYWYRQSLGQGLEFLIYFQGNSAPDKSGLPSDRFSAERTGGSVSTLTIQRTQQEDSAVYLCASSFRSGGNNYGYTFGSGTRLTVV.

The rearrangement links TRBV28 to TRBJ1-1; no firm D call. The CDR3 contains 15 residues. The germline gives CDR1 MDHEN, CDR2 SYDVKM. V lost 5 bases, J lost 0 bases, and 13 bases lay in between. CDR3 DNA sequence: TGTGCCAGCAGTCCGTCCGGGTCTTTGAACACTGAAGCTTTCTTT. This gives the protein CASSPSGSLNTEAFF.

The gene calls are TRBV2 and TRBJ2-2; 8 nucleotides agree with TRBD2. J lost 2 bases, V lost 3 bases, and 2 bases had no gene match. The CDR3 is 15 residues long. The germline gives CDR1 SNHLY, CDR2 FYNNEI. The CDR3 sequence is CASSESGSNTGELFF. The CDR3 DNA follows: TGTGCCAGCAGTGAGAGCGGGAGCAACACCGGGGAGCTGTTTTTT.

This chain uses TRBV7-9 with TRBJ2-3; D not certain. Trimming removed 2 bases at V and 3 bases at J, with 6 bases between. The CDR3 sequence is 13 residues long. Germline loops: CDR1 SEHNR, CDR2 FQNEAQ (reference sequence). CDR3 in DNA: TGTGCCAGCAGCTTATATTTAACAGATACGCAGTATTTT. It codes for CASSLYLTDTQYF.

This rearrangement joins TRBV29-1 to TRBJ2-1, with TRBD1 identical over 7 bases. After removal of 7 bases from V and 1 base from J, the junction contained 4 bases not matched to a gene. The CDR3 spans 13 residues. CDR1 SQVTM and CDR2 ANQGSEA come from the germline V gene. The CDR3 reads CSERGQSYNEQFF. The CDR3 nucleotides are TGCAGCGAAAGGGGACAGTCCTACAATGAGCAGTTCTTC.